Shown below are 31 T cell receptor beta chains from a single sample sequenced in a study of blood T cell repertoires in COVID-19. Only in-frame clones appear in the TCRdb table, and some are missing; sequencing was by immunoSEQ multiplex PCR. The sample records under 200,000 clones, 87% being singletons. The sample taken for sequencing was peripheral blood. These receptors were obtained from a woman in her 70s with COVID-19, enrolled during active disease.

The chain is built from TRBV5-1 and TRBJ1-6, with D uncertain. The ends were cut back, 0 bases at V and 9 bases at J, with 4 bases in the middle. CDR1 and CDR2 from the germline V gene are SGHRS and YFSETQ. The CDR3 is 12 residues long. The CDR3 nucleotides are TGCGCCAGCAGCTTGGACGGTTCACCCCTCCACTTT. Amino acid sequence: CASSLDGSPLHF. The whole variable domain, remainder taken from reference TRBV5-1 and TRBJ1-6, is KAGVTQTPRYLIKTRGQQVTLSCSPISGHRSVSWYQQTPGQGLQFLFEYFSETQRNKGNFPGRFSGRQFSNSRSEMNVSTLELGDSALYLCASSLDGSPLHFGNGTRLTVT.

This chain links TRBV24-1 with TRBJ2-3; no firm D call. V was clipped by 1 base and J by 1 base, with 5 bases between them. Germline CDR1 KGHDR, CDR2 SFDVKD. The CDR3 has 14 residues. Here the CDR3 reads CATSDFRRTDTQYF. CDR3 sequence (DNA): TGTGCCACCAGTGATTTCAGGCGCACAGATACGCAGTATTTT.

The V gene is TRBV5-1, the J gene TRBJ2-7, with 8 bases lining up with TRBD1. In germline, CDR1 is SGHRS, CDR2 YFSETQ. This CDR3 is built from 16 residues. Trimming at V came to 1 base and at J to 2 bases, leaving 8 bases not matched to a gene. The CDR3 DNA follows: TGCGCCAGCAGCTTGCAAGGACAGGGCCCCCCCTACGAGCAGTACTTC. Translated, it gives CASSLQGQGPPYEQYF.

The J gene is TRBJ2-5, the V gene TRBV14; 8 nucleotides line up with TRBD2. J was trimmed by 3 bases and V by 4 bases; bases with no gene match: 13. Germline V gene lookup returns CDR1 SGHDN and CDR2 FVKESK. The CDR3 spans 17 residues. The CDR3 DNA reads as TGTGCCAGCAGCCCGGCCCGACAGGCGGGGGGCGAAGAGACCCAGTACTTC. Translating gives CASSPARQAGGEETQYF.

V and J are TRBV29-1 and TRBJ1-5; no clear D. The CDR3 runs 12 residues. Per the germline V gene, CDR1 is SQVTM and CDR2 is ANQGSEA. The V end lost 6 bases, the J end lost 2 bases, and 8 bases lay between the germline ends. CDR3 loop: CSVKRGNQPQHF. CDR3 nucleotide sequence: TGCAGCGTCAAGAGGGGCAATCAGCCCCAGCATTTT.

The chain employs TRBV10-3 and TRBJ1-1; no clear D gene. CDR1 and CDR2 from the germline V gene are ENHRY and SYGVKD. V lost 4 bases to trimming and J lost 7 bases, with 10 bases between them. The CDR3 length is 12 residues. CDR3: CAISADTYEAFF. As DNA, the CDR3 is TGTGCCATCAGTGCCGACACATATGAAGCTTTCTTT.

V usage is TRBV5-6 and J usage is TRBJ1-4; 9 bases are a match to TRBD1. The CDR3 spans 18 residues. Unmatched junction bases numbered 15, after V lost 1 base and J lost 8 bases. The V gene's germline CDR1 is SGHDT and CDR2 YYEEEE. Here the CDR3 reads CASSLYLGTGRFEEKLFF. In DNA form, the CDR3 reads TGTGCCAGCAGCTTGTATCTCGGGACAGGGCGTTTCGAGGAAAAACTGTTTTTT.

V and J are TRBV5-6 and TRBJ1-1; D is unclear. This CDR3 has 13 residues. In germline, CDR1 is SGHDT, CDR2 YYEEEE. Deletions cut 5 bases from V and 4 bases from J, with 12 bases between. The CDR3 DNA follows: TGTGCCAGCAGTCCCCCCCGGGGCACTGAAGCTTTCTTT. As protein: CASSPPRGTEAFF. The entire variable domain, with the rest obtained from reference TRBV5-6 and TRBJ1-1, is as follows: DAGVTQSPTHLIKTRGQQVTLRCSPKSGHDTVSWYQQALGQGPQFIFQYYEEEERQRGNFPDRFSGHQFPNYSSELNVNALLLGDSALYLCASSPPRGTEAFFGQGTRLTVV.

The CDR3 DNA reads as TGTGCCAGCTCACCGGAGGACAGGAAGTTGACTGAAGCTTTCTTT. Translating it yields CASSPEDRKLTEAFF. This chain uses TRBV18 with TRBJ1-1; 7 bases line up with TRBD1. Losses at the gene ends were 3 bases for V and 5 bases for J; bases not matched to a gene: 9. This CDR3 is 15 amino acids long. Germline lookup yields CDR1 KGHSH and CDR2 LQKENI.

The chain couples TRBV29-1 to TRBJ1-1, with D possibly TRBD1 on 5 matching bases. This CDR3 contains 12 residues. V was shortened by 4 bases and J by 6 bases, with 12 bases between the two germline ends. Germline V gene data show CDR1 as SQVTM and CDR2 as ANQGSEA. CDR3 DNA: TGCAGCGTTGGGAGGGAAGGGGCTGAAGCTTTCTTT. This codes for CSVGREGAEAFF.

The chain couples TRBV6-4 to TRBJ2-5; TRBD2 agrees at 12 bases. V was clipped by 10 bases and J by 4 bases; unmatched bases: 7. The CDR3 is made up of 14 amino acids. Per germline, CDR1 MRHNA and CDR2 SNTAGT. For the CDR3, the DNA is TGTGCCACCAGCCCGGGACTAGCGGGAGAGACCCAGTACTTC. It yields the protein CATSPGLAGETQYF.

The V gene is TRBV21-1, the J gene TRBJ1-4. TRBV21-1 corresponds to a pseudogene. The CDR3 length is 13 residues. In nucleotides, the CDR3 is TGTGCCAAAGGAGGTTACTCTCAACAGTACCTGTTTTTT. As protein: CAKGGYSQQYLFF.

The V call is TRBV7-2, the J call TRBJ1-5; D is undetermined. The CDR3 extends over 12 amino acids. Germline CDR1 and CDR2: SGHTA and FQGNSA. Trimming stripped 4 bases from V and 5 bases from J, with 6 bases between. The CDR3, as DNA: TGTGCCAGCAGCTCCCCAGATCAGCCCCAGCATTTT. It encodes CASSSPDQPQHF.

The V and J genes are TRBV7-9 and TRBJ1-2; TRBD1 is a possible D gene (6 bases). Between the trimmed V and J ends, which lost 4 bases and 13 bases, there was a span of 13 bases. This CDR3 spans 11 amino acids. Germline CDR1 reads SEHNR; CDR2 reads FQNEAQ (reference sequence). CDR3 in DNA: TGTGCCAGCAGCTCCACAGGGATGCTCACCTTC. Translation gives CASSSTGMLTF.

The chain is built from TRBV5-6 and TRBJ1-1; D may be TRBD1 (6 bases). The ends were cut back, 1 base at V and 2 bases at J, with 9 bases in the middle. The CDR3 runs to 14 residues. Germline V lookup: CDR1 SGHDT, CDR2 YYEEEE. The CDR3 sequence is CASSLTGPNTEAFF. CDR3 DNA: TGTGCCAGCAGCTTGACAGGGCCAAACACTGAAGCTTTCTTT. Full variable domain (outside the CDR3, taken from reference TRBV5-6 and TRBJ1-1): DAGVTQSPTHLIKTRGQQVTLRCSPKSGHDTVSWYQQALGQGPQFIFQYYEEEERQRGNFPDRFSGHQFPNYSSELNVNALLLGDSALYLCASSLTGPNTEAFFGQGTRLTVV.

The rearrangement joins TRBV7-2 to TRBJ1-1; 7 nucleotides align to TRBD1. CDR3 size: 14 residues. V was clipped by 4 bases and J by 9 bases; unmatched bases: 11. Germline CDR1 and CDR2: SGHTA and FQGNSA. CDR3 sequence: CASSSSGAGQQAFF. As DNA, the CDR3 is TGTGCCAGCAGCTCGTCCGGGGCGGGACAGCAAGCTTTCTTT.

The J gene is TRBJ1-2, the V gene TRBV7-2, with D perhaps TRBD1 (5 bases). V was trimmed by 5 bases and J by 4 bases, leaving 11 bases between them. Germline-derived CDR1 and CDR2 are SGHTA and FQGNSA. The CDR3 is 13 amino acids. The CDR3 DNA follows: TGTGCCAGCAGCCTACAGGACATCTATGGCTACACCTTC. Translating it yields CASSLQDIYGYTF.

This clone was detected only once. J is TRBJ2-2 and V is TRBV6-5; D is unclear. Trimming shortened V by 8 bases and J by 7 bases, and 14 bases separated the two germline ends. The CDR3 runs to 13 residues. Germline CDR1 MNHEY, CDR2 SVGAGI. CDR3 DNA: TGTGCCAGCCTGGAGCCCCCGATCGGGGAGCTGTTTTTT. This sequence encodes CASLEPPIGELFF.

CDR3 DNA sequence: TGCAGCGTGGTCGGGTTCAGGGCCGGGGAGCTGTTTTTT. Translated: CSVVGFRAGELFF. The rearrangement uses TRBV29-1 and TRBJ2-2, with D perhaps matching TRBD1 (5 bases). CDR1 and CDR2 (germline): SQVTM, ANQGSEA. This CDR3 has 13 amino acids. The V and J ends lost 6 bases and 6 bases respectively, with 14 bases between them.

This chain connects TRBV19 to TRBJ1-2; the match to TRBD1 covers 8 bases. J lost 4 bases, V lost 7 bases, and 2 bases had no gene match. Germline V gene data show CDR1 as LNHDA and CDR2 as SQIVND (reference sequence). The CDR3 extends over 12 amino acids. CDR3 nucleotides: TGTGCCAGTAACGACAGGGGCTATGGCTACACCTTC. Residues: CASNDRGYGYTF.

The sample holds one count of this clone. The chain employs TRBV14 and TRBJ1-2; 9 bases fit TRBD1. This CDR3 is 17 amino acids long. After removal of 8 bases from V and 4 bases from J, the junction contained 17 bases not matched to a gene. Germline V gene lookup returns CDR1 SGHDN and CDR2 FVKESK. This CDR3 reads CASLWGTGTGTFYGYTF. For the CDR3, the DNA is TGTGCCAGCTTGTGGGGGACCGGGACAGGGACTTTCTATGGCTACACCTTC.

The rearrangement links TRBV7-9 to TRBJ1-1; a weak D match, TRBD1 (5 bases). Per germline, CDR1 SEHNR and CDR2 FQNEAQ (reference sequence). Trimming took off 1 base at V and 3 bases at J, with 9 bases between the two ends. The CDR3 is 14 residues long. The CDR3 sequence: CASSLDRRYTEAFF. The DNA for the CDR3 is TGTGCCAGCAGCTTAGACAGGCGATACACTGAAGCTTTCTTT. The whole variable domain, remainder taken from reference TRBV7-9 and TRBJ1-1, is DTGVSQNPRHKITKRGQNVTFRCDPISEHNRLYWYRQTLGQGPEFLTYFQNEAQLEKSRLLSDRFSAERPKGSFSTLEIQRTEQGDSAMYLCASSLDRRYTEAFFGQGTRLTVV.

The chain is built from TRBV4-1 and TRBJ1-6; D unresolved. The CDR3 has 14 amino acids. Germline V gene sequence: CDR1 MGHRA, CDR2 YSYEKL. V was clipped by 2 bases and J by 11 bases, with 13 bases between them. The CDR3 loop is CASSQFQRNTPLHF. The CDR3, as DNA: TGCGCCAGCAGCCAATTCCAGCGTAACACACCCCTCCACTTT.

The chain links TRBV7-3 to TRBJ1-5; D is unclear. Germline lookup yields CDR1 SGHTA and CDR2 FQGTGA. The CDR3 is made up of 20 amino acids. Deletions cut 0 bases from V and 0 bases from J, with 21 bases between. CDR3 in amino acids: CASSLTPPEAIPYSNQPQHF. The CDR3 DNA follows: TGTGCCAGCAGCTTAACCCCCCCTGAGGCAATTCCTTATAGCAATCAGCCCCAGCATTTT. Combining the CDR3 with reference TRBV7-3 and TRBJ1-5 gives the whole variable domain GAGVSQTPSNKVTEKGKYVELRCDPISGHTALYWYRQSLGQGPEFLIYFQGTGAADDSGLPNDRFFAVRPEGSVSTLKIQRTERGDSAVYLCASSLTPPEAIPYSNQPQHFGDGTRLSIL.

The CDR3, as DNA: TGCGCCAGCACCCTTTTACCGGGACAAGGGTTTCAGTACTTC. Its translation is CASTLLPGQGFQYF. The rearrangement joins TRBV5-1 to TRBJ2-7; possible D gene TRBD1, 6 bases. The CDR3 sequence is 14 residues long. Per germline, CDR1 SGHRS and CDR2 YFSETQ. The ends were cut back, 6 bases at V and 10 bases at J, with 23 bases in the middle.

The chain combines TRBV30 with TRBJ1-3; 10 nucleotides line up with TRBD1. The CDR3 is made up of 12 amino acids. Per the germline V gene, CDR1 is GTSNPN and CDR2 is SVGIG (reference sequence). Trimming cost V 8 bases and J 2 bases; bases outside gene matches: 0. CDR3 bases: TGTGCCGGGACAGGGGCTGGAAACACCATATATTTT. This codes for CAGTGAGNTIYF.

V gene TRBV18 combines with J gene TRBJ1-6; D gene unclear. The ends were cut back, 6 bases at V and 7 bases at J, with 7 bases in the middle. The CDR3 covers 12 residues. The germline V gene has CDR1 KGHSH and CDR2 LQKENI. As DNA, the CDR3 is TGTGCCAGCTCCGAGGCGAATTCACCCCTCCACTTT. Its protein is CASSEANSPLHF.

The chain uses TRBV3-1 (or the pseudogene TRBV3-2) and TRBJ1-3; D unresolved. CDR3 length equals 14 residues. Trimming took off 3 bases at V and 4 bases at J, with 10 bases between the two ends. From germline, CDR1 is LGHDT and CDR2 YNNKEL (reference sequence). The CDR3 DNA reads TGTGCCAGCAGCCATTCAGGTTCAGGAAACACCATATATTTT. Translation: CASSHSGSGNTIYF.

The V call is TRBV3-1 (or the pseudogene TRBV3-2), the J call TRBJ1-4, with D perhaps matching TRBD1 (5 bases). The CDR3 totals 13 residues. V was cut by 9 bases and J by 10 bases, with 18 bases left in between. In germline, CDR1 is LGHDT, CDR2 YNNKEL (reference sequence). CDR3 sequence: CASTPTRDGKLFF. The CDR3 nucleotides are TGTGCCAGTACCCCGACCAGGGATGGAAAACTGTTTTTT.

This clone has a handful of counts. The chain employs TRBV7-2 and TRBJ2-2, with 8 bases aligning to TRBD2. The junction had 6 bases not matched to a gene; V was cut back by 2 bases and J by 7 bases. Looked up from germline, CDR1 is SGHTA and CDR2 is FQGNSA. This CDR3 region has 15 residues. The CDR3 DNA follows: TGTGCCAGCAGCTTAAACGGGGGGGCCAGCGGGGAGCTGTTTTTT. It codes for CASSLNGGASGELFF.

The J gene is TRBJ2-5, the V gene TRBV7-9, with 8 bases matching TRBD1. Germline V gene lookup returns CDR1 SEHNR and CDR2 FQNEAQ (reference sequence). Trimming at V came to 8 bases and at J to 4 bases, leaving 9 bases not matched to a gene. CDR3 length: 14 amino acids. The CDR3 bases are TGTGCCAGCGGAGGACAGGGTATGGGAGAGACCCAGTACTTC. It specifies CASGGQGMGETQYF.